This TCR beta chain appears in the sequencing data of a study of CD8 T cells in ankylosing spondylitis. Findings of the study overall: Roughly eight highly homologous variants made up a TCR beta motif that seemed to typify ankylosing spondylitis blood.

Each CDR3 protein is one row after TCRdb ran MiXCR on the 5' RACE reads. Of some 220,000 distinct CDR3 sequences in the sample, approximately 7.3% are singletons; the top ten hold 13% to 15%. This clonotype has a handful of counts. Its target is unknown. Germline assignment: CDR1 LGHNA and CDR2 YNFKEQ. The CDR3 sequence is 14 residues long. V lost 7 bases and J lost 1, with 14 bases in between. This TCR was recovered from a male donor with ankylosing spondylitis. This rearrangement joins TRBV4-2 to TRBJ2-7; D possibly corresponds to TRBD2 (5 bases). The source material was blood, either unsorted or a sorted T cell fraction (not recorded which). CDR3 amino acids: CASTGPDSSYEQYF. The CDR3, as DNA: TGTGCCAGCACCGGACCGGACTCTTCCTACGAGCAGTACTTC.